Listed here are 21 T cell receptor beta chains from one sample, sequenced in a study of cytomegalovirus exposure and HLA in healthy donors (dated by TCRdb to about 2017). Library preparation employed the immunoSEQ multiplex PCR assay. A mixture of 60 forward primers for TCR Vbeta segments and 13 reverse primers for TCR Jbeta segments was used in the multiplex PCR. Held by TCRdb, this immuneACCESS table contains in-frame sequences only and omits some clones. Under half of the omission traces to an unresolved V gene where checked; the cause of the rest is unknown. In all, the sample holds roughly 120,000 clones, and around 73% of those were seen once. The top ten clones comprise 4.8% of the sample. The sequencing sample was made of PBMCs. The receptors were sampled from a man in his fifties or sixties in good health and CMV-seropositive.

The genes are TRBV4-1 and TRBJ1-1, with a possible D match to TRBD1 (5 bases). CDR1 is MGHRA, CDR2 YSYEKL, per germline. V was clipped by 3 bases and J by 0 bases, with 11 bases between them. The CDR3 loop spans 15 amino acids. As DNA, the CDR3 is TGCGCCAGCAGCCAGGTAGACAGAGTGAACACTGAAGCTTTCTTT. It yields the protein CASSQVDRVNTEAFF.

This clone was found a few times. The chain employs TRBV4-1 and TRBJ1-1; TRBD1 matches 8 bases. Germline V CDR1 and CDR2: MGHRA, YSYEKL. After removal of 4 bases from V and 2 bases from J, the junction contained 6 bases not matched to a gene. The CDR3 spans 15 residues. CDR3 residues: CASSPGQGANTEAFF. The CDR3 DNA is TGCGCCAGCAGCCCCGGCCAGGGGGCAAACACTGAAGCTTTCTTT.

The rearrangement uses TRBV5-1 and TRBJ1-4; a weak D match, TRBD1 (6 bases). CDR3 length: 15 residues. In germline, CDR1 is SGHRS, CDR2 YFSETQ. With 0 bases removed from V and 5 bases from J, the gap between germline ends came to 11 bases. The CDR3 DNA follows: TGCGCCAGCAGCTTGGGAGCAGGGGTCAATGAAAAACTGTTTTTT. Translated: CASSLGAGVNEKLFF.

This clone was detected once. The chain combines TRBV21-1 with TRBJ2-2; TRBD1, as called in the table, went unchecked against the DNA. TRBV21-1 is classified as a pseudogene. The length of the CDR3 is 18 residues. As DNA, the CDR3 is TGTGCCAGCAGCAAAGTGAGGGGACAGCACTCGAACACCGGGGAGCTGTTTTTT. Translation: CASSKVRGQHSNTGELFF.

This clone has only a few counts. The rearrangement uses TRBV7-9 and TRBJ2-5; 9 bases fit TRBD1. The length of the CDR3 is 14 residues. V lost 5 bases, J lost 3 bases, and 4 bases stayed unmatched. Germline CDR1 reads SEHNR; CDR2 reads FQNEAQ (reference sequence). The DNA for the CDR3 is TGTGCCAGCAGCCATCGGGACAGGGAAGAGACCCAGTACTTC. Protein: CASSHRDREETQYF.

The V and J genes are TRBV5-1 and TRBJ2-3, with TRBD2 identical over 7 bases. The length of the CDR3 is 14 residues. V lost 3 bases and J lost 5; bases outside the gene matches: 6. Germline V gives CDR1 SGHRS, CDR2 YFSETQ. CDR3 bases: TGCGCCAGCAGCTGGGTCTCGGGGGGAGATACGCAGTATTTT. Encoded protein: CASSWVSGGDTQYF.

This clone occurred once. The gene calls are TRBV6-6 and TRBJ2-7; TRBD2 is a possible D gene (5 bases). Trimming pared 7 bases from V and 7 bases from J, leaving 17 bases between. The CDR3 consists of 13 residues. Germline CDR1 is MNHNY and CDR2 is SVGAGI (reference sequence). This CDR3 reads CASTYRPPGEQYF. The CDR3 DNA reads TGTGCCAGCACCTACAGACCCCCGGGGGAGCAGTACTTC.

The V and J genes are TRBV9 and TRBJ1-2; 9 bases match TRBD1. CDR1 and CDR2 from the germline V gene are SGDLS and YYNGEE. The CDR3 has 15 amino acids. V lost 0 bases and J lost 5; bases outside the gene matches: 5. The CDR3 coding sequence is TGTGCCAGCAGCGTAGGTGGGACAGGGTTGTATGGCTACACCTTC. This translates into CASSVGGTGLYGYTF.

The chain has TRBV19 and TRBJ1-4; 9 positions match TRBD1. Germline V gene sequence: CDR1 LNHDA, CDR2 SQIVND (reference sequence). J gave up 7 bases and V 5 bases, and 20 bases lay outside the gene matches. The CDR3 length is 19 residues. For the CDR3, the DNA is TGTGCCAGTAGTCCTCACTACAGGGGGCGAGATTTACCTCTTGAAAAACTGTTTTTT. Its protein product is CASSPHYRGRDLPLEKLFF.

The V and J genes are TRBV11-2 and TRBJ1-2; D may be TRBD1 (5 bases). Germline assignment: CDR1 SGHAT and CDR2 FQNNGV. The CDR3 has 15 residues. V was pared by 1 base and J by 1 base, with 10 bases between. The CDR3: CASSLGPRVNYGYTF. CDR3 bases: TGTGCCAGCAGCTTAGGCCCCAGGGTTAACTATGGCTACACCTTC.

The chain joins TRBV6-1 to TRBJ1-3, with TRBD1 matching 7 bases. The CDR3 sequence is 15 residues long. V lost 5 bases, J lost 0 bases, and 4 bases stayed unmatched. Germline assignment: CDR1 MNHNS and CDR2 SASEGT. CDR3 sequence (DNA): TGTGCCAGCAGTTTCAACAGGGGCTCTGGAAACACCATATATTTT. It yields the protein CASSFNRGSGNTIYF.

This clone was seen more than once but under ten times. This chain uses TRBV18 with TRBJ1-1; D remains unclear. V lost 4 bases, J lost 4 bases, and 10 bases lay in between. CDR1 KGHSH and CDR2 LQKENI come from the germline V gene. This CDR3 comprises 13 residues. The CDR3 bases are TGTGCCAGCTCACTCCGGTCGGGCACTGAAGCTTTCTTT. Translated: CASSLRSGTEAFF.

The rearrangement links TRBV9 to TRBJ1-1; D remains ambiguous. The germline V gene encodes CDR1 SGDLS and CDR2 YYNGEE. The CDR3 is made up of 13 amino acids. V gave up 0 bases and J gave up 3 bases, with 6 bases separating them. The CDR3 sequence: CASSVVGDTEAFF. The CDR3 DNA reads TGTGCCAGCAGCGTAGTCGGGGACACTGAAGCTTTCTTT.

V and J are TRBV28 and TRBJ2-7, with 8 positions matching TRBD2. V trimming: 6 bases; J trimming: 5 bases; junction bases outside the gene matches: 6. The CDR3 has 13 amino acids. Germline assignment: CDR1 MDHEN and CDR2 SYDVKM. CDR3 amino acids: CASSYGTRNEQYF. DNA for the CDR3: TGTGCCAGCAGCTACGGGACTAGGAACGAGCAGTACTTC.

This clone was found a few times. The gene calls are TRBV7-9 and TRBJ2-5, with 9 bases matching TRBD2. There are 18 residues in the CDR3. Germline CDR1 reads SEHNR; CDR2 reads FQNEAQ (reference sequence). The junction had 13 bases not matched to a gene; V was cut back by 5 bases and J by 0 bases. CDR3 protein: CASSPQKRGDPNQETQYF. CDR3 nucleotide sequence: TGTGCCAGCAGCCCCCAAAAGCGGGGGGATCCTAACCAAGAGACCCAGTACTTC.

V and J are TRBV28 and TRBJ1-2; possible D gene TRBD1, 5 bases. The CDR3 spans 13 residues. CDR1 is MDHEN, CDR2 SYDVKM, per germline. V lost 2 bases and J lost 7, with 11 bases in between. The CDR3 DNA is TGTGCCAGCAGTTTACAGGGTCCGGGTGGCTACACCTTC. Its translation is CASSLQGPGGYTF.

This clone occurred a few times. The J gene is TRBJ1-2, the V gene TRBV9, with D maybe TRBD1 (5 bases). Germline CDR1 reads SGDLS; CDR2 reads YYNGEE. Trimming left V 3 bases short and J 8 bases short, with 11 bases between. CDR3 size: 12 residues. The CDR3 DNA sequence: TGTGCCAGCAGCGAATATGGGGCCGGCTACACCTTC. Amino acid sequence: CASSEYGAGYTF.

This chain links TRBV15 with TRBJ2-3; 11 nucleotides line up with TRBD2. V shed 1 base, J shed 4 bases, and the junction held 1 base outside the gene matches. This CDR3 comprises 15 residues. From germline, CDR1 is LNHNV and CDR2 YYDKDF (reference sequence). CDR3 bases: TGTGCCACCAGCAGAGTTAGCGGGGGGGCAGATACGCAGTATTTT. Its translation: CATSRVSGGADTQYF.

CDR3 residues: CASSTTLPGTGANTGELFF. CDR3 DNA: TGTGCCAGCTCGACAACCCTCCCGGGGACAGGGGCGAACACCGGGGAGCTGTTTTTT. The genes are TRBV18 and TRBJ2-2; TRBD1 agrees at 10 bases. The V gene end was trimmed by 6 bases and the J gene end by 0 bases; junction bases not matched to a gene: 13. The CDR3 covers 19 residues. Looked up from germline, CDR1 is KGHSH and CDR2 is LQKENI.

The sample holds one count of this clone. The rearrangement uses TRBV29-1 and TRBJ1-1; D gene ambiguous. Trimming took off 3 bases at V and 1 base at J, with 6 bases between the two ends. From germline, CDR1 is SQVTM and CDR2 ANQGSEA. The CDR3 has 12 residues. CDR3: CSVEPGNTEAFF. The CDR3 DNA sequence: TGCAGCGTTGAGCCAGGGAACACTGAAGCTTTCTTT. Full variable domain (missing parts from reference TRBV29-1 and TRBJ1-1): SAVISQKPSRDICQRGTSLTIQCQVDSQVTMMFWYRQQPGQSLTLIATANQGSEATYESGFVIDKFPISRPNLTFSTLTVSNMSPEDSSIYLCSVEPGNTEAFFGQGTRLTVV.

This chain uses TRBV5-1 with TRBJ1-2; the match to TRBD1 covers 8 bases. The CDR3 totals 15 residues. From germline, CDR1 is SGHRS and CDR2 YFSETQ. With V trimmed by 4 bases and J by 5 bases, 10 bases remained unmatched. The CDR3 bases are TGCGCCAGCAGCGAGAACTCCGGGACAGGATATGGCTACACCTTC. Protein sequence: CASSENSGTGYGYTF.